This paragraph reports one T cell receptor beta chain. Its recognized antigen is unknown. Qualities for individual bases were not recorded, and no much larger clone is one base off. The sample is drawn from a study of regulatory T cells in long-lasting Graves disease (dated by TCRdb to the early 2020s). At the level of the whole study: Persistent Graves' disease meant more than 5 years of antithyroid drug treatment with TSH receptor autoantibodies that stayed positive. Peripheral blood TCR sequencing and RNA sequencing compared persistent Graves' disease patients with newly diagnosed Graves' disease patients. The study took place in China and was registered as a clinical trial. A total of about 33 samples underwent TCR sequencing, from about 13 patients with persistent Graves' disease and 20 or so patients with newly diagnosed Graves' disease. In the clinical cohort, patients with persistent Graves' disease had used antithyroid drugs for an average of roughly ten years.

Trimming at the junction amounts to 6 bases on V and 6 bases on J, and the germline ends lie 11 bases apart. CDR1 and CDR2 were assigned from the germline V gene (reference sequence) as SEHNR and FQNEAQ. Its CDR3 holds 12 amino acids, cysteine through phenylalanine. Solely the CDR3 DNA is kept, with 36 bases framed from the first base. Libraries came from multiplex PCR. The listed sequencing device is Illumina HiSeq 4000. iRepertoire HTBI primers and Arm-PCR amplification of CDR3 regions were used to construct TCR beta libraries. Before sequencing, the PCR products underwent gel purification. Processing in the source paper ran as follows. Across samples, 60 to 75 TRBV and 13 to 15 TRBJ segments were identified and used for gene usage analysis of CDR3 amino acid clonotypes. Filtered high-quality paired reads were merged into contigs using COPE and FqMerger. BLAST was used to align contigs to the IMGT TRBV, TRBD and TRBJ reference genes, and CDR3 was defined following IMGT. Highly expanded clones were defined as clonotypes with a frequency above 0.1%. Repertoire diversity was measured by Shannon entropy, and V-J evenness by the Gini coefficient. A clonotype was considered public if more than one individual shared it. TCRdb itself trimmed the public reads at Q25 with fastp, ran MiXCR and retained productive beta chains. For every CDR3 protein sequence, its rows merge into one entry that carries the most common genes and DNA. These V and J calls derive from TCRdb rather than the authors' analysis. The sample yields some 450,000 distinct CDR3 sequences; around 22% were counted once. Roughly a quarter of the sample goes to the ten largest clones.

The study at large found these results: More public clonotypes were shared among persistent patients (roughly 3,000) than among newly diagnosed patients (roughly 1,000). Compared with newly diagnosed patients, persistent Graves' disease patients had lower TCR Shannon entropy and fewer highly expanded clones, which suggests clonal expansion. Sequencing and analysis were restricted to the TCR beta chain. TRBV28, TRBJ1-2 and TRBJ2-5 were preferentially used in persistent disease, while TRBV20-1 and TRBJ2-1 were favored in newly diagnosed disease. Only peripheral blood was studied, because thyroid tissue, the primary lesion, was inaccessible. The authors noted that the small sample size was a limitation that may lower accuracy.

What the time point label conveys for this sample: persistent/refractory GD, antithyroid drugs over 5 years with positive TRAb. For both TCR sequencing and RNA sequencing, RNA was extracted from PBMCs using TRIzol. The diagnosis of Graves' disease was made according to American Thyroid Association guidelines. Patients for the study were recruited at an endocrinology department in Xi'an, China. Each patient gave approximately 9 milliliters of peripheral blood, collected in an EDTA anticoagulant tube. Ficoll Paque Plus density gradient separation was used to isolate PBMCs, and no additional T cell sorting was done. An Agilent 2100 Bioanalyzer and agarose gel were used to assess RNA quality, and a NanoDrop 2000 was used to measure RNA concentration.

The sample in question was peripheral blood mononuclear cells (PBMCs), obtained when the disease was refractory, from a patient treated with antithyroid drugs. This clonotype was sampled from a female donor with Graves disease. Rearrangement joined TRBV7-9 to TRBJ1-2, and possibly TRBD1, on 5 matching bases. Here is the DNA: TGTGCCAGCAGTTCGGGGCAGCATGGCTACACCTTC. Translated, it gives CASSSGQHGYTF.